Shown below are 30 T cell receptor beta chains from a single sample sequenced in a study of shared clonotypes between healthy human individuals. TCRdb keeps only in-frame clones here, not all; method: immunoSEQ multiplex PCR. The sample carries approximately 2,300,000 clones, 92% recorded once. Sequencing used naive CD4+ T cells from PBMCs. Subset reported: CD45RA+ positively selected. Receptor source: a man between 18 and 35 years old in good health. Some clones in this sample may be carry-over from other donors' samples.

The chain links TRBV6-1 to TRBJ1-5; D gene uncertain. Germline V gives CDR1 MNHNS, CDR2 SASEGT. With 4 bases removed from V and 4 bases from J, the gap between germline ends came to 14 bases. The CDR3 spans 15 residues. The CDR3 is CASSVSGRFNQPQHF. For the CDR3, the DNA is TGTGCCAGCAGTGTAAGTGGACGATTTAATCAGCCCCAGCATTTT.

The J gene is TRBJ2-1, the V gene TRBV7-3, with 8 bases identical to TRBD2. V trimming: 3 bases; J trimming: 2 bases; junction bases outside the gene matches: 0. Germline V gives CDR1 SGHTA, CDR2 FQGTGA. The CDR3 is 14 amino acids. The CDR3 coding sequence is TGTGCCAGCAGCTTCGGGGGGGCCTACAATGAGCAGTTCTTC. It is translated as CASSFGGAYNEQFF.

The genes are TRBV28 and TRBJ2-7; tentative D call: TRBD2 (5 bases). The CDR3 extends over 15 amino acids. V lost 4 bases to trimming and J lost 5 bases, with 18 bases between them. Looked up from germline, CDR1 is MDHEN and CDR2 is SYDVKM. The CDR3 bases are TGTGCCAGCAGTTCCTCCGGGATCCCAGGAAACGAGCAGTACTTC. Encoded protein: CASSSSGIPGNEQYF.

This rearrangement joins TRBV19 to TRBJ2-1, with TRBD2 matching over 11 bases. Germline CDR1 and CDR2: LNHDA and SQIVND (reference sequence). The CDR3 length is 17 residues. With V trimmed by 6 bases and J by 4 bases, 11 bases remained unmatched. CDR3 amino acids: CASSPNSGTSGYNEQFF. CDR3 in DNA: TGTGCCAGTAGCCCAAATTCCGGGACTAGCGGATACAATGAGCAGTTCTTC.

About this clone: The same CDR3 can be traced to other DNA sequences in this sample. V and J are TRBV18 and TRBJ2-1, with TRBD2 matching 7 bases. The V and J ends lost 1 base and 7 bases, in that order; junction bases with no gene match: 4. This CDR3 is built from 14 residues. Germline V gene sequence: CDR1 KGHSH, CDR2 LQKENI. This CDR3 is CASSPLAGGNEQFF. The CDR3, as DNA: TGTGCCAGCTCACCACTAGCGGGCGGAAATGAGCAGTTCTTC.

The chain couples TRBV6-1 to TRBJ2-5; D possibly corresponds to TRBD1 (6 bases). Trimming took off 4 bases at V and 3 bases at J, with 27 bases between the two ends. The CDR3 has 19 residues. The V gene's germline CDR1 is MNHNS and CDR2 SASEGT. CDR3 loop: CASSVNPESRRYREETQYF. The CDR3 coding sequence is TGTGCCAGCAGTGTCAATCCAGAGAGCAGGAGGTACAGGGAAGAGACCCAGTACTTC.

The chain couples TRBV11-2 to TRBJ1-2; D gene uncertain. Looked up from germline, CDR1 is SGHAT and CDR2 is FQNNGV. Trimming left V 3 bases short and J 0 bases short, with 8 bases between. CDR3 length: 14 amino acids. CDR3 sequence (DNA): TGTGCCAGCAGCTTGGCCGGTACTAACTATGGCTACACCTTC. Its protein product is CASSLAGTNYGYTF.

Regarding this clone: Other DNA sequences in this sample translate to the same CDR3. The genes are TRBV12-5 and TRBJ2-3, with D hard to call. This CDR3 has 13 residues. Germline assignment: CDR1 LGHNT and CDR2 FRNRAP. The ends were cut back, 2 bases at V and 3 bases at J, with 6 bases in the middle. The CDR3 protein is CASGLSGTDTQYF. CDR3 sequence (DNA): TGTGCTAGTGGTTTGAGTGGTACAGATACGCAGTATTTT. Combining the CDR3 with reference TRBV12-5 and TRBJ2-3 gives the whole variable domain DARVTQTPRHKVTEMGQEVTMRCQPILGHNTVFWYRQTMMQGLELLAYFRNRAPLDDSGMPKDRFSAEMPDATLATLKIQPSEPRDSAVYFCASGLSGTDTQYFGPGTRLTVL.

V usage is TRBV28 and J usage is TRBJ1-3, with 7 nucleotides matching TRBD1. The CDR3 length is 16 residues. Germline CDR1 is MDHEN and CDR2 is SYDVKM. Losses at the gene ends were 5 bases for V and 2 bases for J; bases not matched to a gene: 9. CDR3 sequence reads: CASSPPDRDPGNTIYF. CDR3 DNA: TGTGCCAGCAGTCCCCCCGACAGGGACCCTGGAAACACCATATATTTT. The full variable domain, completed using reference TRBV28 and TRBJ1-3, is DVKVTQSSRYLVKRTGEKVFLECVQDMDHENMFWYRQDPGLGLRLIYFSYDVKMKEKGDIPEGYSVSREKKERFSLILESASTNQTSMYLCASSPPDRDPGNTIYFGEGSWLTVV.

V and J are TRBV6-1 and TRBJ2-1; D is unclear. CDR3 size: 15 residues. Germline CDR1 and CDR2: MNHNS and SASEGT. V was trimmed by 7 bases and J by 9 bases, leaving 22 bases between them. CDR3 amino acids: CASNLLGKGISEQFF. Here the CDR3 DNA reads TGTGCCAGCAATCTTTTGGGGAAGGGTATTAGTGAGCAGTTCTTC.

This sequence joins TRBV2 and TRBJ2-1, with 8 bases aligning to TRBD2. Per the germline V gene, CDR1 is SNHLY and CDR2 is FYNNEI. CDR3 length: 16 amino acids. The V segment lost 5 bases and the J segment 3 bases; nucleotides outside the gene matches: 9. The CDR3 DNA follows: TGTGCCAGCAGTCTAGTATCGGGAGGGAACTACAATGAGCAGTTCTTC. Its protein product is CASSLVSGGNYNEQFF.

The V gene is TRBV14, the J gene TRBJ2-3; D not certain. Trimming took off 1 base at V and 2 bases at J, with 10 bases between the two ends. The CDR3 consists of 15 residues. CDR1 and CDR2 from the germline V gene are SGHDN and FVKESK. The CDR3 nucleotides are TGTGCCAGCAGCCAAGTCAAGGAGATCACAGATACGCAGTATTTT. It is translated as CASSQVKEITDTQYF.

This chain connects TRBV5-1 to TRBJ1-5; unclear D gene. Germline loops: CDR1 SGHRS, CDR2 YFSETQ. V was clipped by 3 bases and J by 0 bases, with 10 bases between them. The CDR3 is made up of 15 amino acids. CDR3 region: CASSSDGDSNQPQHF. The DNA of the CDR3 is TGCGCCAGCAGCTCGGACGGAGATAGCAATCAGCCCCAGCATTTT.

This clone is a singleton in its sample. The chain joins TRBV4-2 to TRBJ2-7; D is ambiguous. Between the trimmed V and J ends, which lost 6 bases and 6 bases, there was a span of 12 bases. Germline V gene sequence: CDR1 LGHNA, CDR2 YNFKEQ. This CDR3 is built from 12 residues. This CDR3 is CASRWPVLEQYF. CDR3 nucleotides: TGTGCCAGCAGATGGCCGGTCCTCGAGCAGTACTTC.

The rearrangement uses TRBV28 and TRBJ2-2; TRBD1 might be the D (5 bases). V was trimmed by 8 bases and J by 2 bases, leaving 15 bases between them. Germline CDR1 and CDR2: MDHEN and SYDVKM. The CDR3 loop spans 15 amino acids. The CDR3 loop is CASRQSAGNTGELFF. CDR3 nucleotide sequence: TGTGCCAGCCGACAGTCCGCCGGTAACACCGGGGAGCTGTTTTTT.

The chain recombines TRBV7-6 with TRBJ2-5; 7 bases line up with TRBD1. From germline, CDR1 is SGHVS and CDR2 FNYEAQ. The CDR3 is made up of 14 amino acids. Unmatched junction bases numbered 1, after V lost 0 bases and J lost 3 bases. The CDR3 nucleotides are TGTGCCAGCAGCTTAGCTACAGGGGAAGAGACCCAGTACTTC. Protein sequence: CASSLATGEETQYF.

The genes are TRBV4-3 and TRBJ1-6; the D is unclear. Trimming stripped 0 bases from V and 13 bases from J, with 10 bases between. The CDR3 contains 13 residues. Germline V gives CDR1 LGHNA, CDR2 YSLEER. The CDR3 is CASSQDSFGPLHF. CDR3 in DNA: TGCGCCAGCAGCCAAGATTCCTTCGGTCCCCTCCACTTT.

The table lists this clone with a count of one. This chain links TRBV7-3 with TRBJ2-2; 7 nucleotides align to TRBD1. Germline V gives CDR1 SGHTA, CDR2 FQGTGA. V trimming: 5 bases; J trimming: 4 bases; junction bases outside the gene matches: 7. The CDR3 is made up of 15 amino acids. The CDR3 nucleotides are TGTGCCAGCAGCCTCACAGGGGACCTCACCGGGGAGCTGTTTTTT. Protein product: CASSLTGDLTGELFF.

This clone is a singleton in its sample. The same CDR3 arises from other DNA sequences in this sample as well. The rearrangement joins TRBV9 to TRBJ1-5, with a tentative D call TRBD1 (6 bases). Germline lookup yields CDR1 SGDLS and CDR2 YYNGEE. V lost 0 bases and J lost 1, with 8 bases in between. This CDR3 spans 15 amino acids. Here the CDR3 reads CASSVGGLSNQPQHF. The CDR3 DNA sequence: TGTGCCAGCAGCGTAGGGGGGCTGAGCAATCAGCCCCAGCATTTT. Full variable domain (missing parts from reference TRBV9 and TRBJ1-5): DSGVTQTPKHLITATGQRVTLRCSPRSGDLSVYWYQQSLDQGLQFLIQYYNGEERAKGNILERFSAQQFPDLHSELNLSSLELGDSALYFCASSVGGLSNQPQHFGDGTRLSIL.

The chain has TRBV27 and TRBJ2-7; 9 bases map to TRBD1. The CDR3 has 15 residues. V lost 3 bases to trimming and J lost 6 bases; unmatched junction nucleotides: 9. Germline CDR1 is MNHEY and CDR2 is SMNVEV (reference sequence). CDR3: CASSLVGQGRGEQYF. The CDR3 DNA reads TGTGCCAGCAGTTTGGTGGGACAGGGAAGGGGCGAGCAGTACTTC.

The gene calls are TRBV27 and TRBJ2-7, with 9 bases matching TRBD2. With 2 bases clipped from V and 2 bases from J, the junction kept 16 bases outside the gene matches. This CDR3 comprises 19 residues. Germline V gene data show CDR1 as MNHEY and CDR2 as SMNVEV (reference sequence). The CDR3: CASSLRPLRSSGETYEQYF. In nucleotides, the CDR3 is TGTGCCAGCAGTTTAAGACCCCTACGCTCTAGCGGGGAAACCTACGAGCAGTACTTC.

CDR3 sequence: CATSDRSSYEQYF. The CDR3 DNA sequence: TGTGCCACCTCCGACAGATCATCCTACGAGCAGTACTTC. The chain uses TRBV19 and TRBJ2-7; D perhaps matches TRBD1 (5 bases). The germline CDR1 and CDR2 sequences are LNHDA and SQIVND (reference sequence). CDR3 length equals 13 residues. V was cut by 10 bases and J by 1 base, with 14 bases left in between. Variable domain in full (rest from reference TRBV19 and TRBJ2-7): DGGITQSPKYLFRKEGQNVTLSCEQNLNHDAMYWYRQDPGQGLRLIYYSQIVNDFQKGDIAEGYSVSREKKESFPLTVTSAQKNPTAFYLCATSDRSSYEQYFGPGTRLTVT.

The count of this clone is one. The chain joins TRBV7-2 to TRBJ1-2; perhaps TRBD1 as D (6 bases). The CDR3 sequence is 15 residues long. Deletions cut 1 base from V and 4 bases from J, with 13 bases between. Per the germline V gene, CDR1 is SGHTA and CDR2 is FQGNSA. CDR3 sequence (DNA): TGTGCCAGCAGCTTAGATCCAGGGGTAGGCTATGGCTACACCTTC. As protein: CASSLDPGVGYGYTF.

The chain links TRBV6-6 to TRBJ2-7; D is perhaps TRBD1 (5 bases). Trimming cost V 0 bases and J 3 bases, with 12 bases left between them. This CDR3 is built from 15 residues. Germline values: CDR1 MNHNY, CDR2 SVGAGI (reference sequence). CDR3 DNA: TGTGCCAGCAGTTACTCCAGGGTCACCCACTACGAGCAGTACTTC. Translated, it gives CASSYSRVTHYEQYF.

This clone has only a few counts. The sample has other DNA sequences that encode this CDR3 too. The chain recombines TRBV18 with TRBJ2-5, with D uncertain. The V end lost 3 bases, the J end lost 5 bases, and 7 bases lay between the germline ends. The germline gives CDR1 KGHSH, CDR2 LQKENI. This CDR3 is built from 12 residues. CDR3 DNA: TGTGCCAGCTCACCCGGGCGGGAGACCCAGTACTTC. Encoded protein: CASSPGRETQYF.

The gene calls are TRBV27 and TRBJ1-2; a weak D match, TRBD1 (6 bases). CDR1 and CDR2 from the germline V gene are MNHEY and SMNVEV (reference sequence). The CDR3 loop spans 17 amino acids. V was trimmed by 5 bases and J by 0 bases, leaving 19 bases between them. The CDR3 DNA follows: TGTGCCAGCAGTACCATTGGACAGACAGATTCTAACTATGGCTACACCTTC. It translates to CASSTIGQTDSNYGYTF.

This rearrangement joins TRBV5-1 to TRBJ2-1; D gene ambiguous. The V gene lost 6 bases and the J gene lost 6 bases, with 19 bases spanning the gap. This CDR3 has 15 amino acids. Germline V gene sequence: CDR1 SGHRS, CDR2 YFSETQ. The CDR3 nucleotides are TGCGCCAGCAAACCCGCCACAACCCCTTCCAATGAGCAGTTCTTC. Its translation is CASKPATTPSNEQFF.

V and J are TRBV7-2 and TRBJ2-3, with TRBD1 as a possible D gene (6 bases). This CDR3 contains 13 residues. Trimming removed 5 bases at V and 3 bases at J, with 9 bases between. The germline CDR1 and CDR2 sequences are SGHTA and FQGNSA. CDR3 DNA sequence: TGTGCCAGCAGCGCCCAGGGGACAGATACGCAGTATTTT. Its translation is CASSAQGTDTQYF.

This CDR3 is CASSPGTAQETQYF. The CDR3 nucleotides read TGTGCCAGCAGCCCCGGGACAGCCCAAGAGACCCAGTACTTC. The genes are TRBV28 and TRBJ2-5, with 7 bases aligning to TRBD1. The CDR3 is made up of 14 amino acids. J lost 1 base, V lost 6 bases, and 5 bases had no gene match. Germline assignment: CDR1 MDHEN and CDR2 SYDVKM.

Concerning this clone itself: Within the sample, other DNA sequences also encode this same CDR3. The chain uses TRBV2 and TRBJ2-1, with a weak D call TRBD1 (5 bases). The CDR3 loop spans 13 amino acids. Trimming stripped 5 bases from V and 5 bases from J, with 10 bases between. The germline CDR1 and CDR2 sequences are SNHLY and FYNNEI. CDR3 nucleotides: TGTGCCAGCAGTCAGACAGAAAACAATGAGCAGTTCTTC. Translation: CASSQTENNEQFF.